Shown below are 25 T cell receptor beta chains from a single sample sequenced in a study of vaccination and CD4 T cells after COVID-19. Treatment given: roughly 10-day PBMC culture with coronavirus spike peptide pools or control peptides (ViraFEST assay). CD4+ T-cell collection from the unexposed donor predated the COVID-19 pandemic (2011-2018). Cultured CD4+ T cell DNA underwent sequencing with the Oncomine TCR Beta short-read assay. From the PCR reads, TCRdb called clonotypes with MiXCR, one entry per CDR3 protein. The table records some 5,000 distinct CDR3 sequences, roughly 33% of them present only once. Their target antigens are unknown. Sequenced sample: CD4+ T cells from blood, cultured in vitro. The receptor set was obtained from a human donor in good health.

This clonotype has a single count. The chain has TRBV12-3 or TRBV12-4 and TRBJ1-2; 7 bases align to TRBD1. V lost 1 base to trimming and J lost 0 bases; unmatched junction nucleotides: 11. The CDR3 totals 18 residues. The CDR3 DNA reads as TGTGCCAGCAGTTTAGGGATGGACAGGTCCCGGGCTAACTATGGCTACACCTTC. Its protein product is CASSLGMDRSRANYGYTF.

V usage is TRBV6-1 and J usage is TRBJ2-3, with 9 bases fitting TRBD2. Germline assignment: CDR1 MNHNS and CDR2 SASEGT. Germline trimming cut 4 bases from V and 5 bases from J; bases unmatched to any gene: 16. The CDR3 extends over 18 amino acids. CDR3 sequence: CASSVRGGGGALGDTQYF. DNA of the CDR3: TGTGCCAGCAGTGTCCGAGGTGGCGGGGGGGCCCTGGGAGATACGCAGTATTTT.

The chain carries TRBV5-1 and TRBJ1-2; D unresolved. V dropped 2 bases and J dropped 8 bases, with 10 bases sitting between them. Germline V CDR1 and CDR2: SGHRS, YFSETQ. The CDR3 sequence is 12 residues long. CDR3 residues: CASSFLQEGYTF. The CDR3 DNA sequence: TGCGCCAGCAGCTTCCTCCAGGAAGGCTACACCTTC. The variable domain in full, completed from reference TRBV5-1 and TRBJ1-2, reads KAGVTQTPRYLIKTRGQQVTLSCSPISGHRSVSWYQQTPGQGLQFLFEYFSETQRNKGNFPGRFSGRQFSNSRSEMNVSTLELGDSALYLCASSFLQEGYTFGSGTRLTVV.

This clonotype came up a few times. This chain connects TRBV20-1 to TRBJ1-2; 10 bases are a match to TRBD1. The CDR3 is 14 amino acids. Germline loops: CDR1 DFQATT, CDR2 SNEGSKA (reference sequence). V lost 8 bases and J lost 6; bases outside the gene matches: 12. In DNA form, the CDR3 reads TGCAGTTGGACAGGGGGTACTGGGTTCGATGGCTACACCTTC. It is translated as CSWTGGTGFDGYTF.

The V call is TRBV20-1, the J call TRBJ1-6; D remains ambiguous. The CDR3 spans 13 residues. V gave up 5 bases and J gave up 5 bases, with 10 bases separating them. Germline CDR1 reads DFQATT; CDR2 reads SNEGSKA (reference sequence). CDR3 amino acids: CSAPGQNNSPLHF. Here the CDR3 DNA reads TGCAGTGCTCCCGGCCAGAATAATTCACCCCTCCACTTT.

The chain couples TRBV6-1 to TRBJ2-1; no reliable D call. V shed 2 bases and J shed 0 bases, with 8 bases lying between them. CDR1 and CDR2 from the germline V gene are MNHNS and SASEGT. This CDR3 region has 15 residues. CDR3 sequence reads: CASSEWSVSYNEQFF. The CDR3 DNA is TGTGCCAGCAGTGAATGGTCAGTCTCCTACAATGAGCAGTTCTTC.

The chain links TRBV6-1 to TRBJ1-6, with D possibly TRBD1 on 6 matching bases. V was trimmed by 10 bases and J by 4 bases, leaving 11 bases between them. CDR3 length: 13 residues. Germline lookup yields CDR1 MNHNS and CDR2 SASEGT. As DNA, the CDR3 is TGTGCCACCGGACAGACATATAATTCACCCCTCCACTTT. The encoded protein is CATGQTYNSPLHF.

The chain carries TRBV11-2 and TRBJ2-7; D not resolved. Per the germline V gene, CDR1 is SGHAT and CDR2 is FQNNGV. Between the trimmed V and J ends, which lost 1 base and 4 bases, there was a span of 11 bases. The CDR3 spans 14 residues. In DNA, the CDR3 is TGTGCCAGCAGCTTAGTCGGGCAGCTATACGAGCAGTACTTC. It specifies CASSLVGQLYEQYF.

This clonotype was found a few times. V is TRBV24-1 and J is TRBJ1-5; D gene unclear. The V end lost 2 bases, the J end lost 6 bases, and 4 bases lay between the germline ends. Germline values: CDR1 KGHDR, CDR2 SFDVKD. CDR3 size: 12 residues. CDR3 nucleotide sequence: TGTGCCACCAGTGATTCAGGTCAGCCCCAGCATTTT. Translating it yields CATSDSGQPQHF.

This clonotype was observed a handful of times. V usage is TRBV2 and J usage is TRBJ1-2; TRBD1 agrees at 8 bases. The V gene end was trimmed by 3 bases and the J gene end by 4 bases; junction bases not matched to a gene: 1. Germline-derived CDR1 and CDR2 are SNHLY and FYNNEI. There are 13 residues in the CDR3. The chain's CDR3 is CASSEDRVYGYTF. CDR3 nucleotide sequence: TGTGCCAGCAGTGAGGACAGGGTCTATGGCTACACCTTC.

This clonotype appeared a few times. The chain employs TRBV2 and TRBJ2-2; D is unclear. Germline CDR1 and CDR2: SNHLY and FYNNEI. The CDR3 runs to 12 residues. Trimming cost V 6 bases and J 2 bases, with 4 bases left between them. The CDR3 protein is CASSQNTGELFF. CDR3 bases: TGTGCCAGCAGCCAAAACACCGGGGAGCTGTTTTTT. The whole variable domain, filled in from reference TRBV2 and TRBJ2-2, reads EPEVTQTPSHQVTQMGQEVILRCVPISNHLYFYWYRQILGQKVEFLVSFYNNEISEKSEIFDDQFSVERPDGSNFTLKIRSTKLEDSAMYFCASSQNTGELFFGEGSRLTVL.

CDR3 nucleotides: TGTGCCAGCAGTTTACTAGCGGGGCTGGAGACCCAGTACTTC. This gives the protein CASSLLAGLETQYF. The chain carries TRBV27 and TRBJ2-5; TRBD2 aligns across 9 bases. CDR3 length: 14 amino acids. The V gene end was trimmed by 2 bases and the J gene end by 5 bases; junction bases not matched to a gene: 3. Germline CDR1 and CDR2: MNHEY and SMNVEV (reference sequence).

This chain uses TRBV7-9 with TRBJ2-7; D gene unclear. Per the germline V gene, CDR1 is SEHNR and CDR2 is FQNEAQ (reference sequence). The V end lost 2 bases, the J end lost 5 bases, and 4 bases lay between the germline ends. The CDR3 has 11 residues. CDR3 coding DNA: TGTGCCAGCAGCTTAAGCCACGAGCAGTACTTC. Translation gives CASSLSHEQYF.

This clonotype was found a few times. The CDR3 sequence: CASSPTGRDNQPQHF. The CDR3 bases are TGTGCCAGCAGCCCGACAGGGAGGGACAATCAGCCCCAGCATTTT. The V call is TRBV6-4, the J call TRBJ1-5, with 7 bases aligning to TRBD1. Germline V gene data show CDR1 as MRHNA and CDR2 as SNTAGT. V was pared by 6 bases and J by 3 bases, with 8 bases of the junction left unmatched. The CDR3 is 15 amino acids.

This chain uses TRBV27 with TRBJ2-2; 7 nucleotides agree with TRBD1. CDR3 length: 14 residues. Per germline, CDR1 MNHEY and CDR2 SMNVEV (reference sequence). The J segment lost 6 bases and the V segment lost 3 bases, leaving 4 bases of the junction unmatched. The CDR3 reads CASSFYTGAGELFF. DNA for the CDR3: TGTGCCAGCAGTTTTTACACAGGGGCCGGGGAGCTGTTTTTT.

The chain couples TRBV7-9 to TRBJ1-5; tentative D call: TRBD1 (5 bases). The CDR3 has 12 residues. Trimming shortened V by 4 bases and J by 7 bases, and 8 bases separated the two germline ends. Looked up from germline, CDR1 is SEHNR and CDR2 is FQNEAQ (reference sequence). CDR3 DNA sequence: TGTGCCAGCAGCTCTACAGGACAGCCCCAGCATTTT. Its protein product is CASSSTGQPQHF.

The chain couples TRBV6-1 to TRBJ2-2; 9 bases agree with TRBD1. The CDR3 is 15 residues long. Unmatched junction bases numbered 0, after V lost 1 base and J lost 3 bases. Per the germline V gene, CDR1 is MNHNS and CDR2 is SASEGT. The CDR3 protein is CASSEGTGDTGELFF. For the CDR3, the DNA is TGTGCCAGCAGTGAAGGGACAGGGGACACCGGGGAGCTGTTTTTT.

The rearrangement uses TRBV5-6 and TRBJ1-2; D is unclear. The CDR3 consists of 13 residues. Germline V gives CDR1 SGHDT, CDR2 YYEEEE. Trimming removed 0 bases at V and 4 bases at J, with 7 bases between. CDR3 residues: CASSLVRAYGYTF. For the CDR3, the DNA is TGTGCCAGCAGCTTGGTCCGCGCCTATGGCTACACCTTC.

V is TRBV20-1 and J is TRBJ2-1; TRBD1 aligns across 7 bases. Germline trimming cut 4 bases from V and 4 bases from J; bases unmatched to any gene: 4. This CDR3 is 13 amino acids long. Germline V gives CDR1 DFQATT, CDR2 SNEGSKA (reference sequence). CDR3 DNA sequence: TGCAGTGCTAACCCGACAGGGTACAATGAGCAGTTCTTC. Translating it yields CSANPTGYNEQFF.

This clonotype came up a few times. The chain links TRBV6-1 to TRBJ1-1, with D possibly being TRBD1 (5 bases). Between the trimmed V and J ends, which lost 1 base and 7 bases, there was a span of 10 bases. The CDR3 runs to 13 residues. The germline gives CDR1 MNHNS, CDR2 SASEGT. For the CDR3, the DNA is TGTGCCAGCAGTGAAGGTGGGGGTTTTGAAGCTTTCTTT. Amino acid sequence: CASSEGGGFEAFF.

This clonotype came up a few times. The gene calls are TRBV20-1 and TRBJ1-2; tentative D call: TRBD1 (6 bases). From germline, CDR1 is DFQATT and CDR2 SNEGSKA (reference sequence). Trimming removed 6 bases from V and 7 bases from J, with 12 bases in between. There are 11 residues in the CDR3. This CDR3 is CSASTGPGYTF. The CDR3 DNA reads TGCAGTGCCTCGACAGGCCCTGGCTACACCTTC.

J is TRBJ1-5 and V is TRBV5-8; D possibly corresponds to TRBD1 (6 bases). The CDR3 has 15 residues. V was trimmed by 2 bases and J by 0 bases, leaving 9 bases between them. Germline-derived CDR1 and CDR2 are SGHTS and YDEGEE. CDR3 region: CASSFGQYSNQPQHF. CDR3 nucleotide sequence: TGTGCCAGCAGCTTCGGACAGTATAGCAATCAGCCCCAGCATTTT.

This chain connects TRBV19 to TRBJ1-2, with D tentatively TRBD1 (6 bases). The germline gives CDR1 LNHDA, CDR2 SQIVND (reference sequence). The CDR3 has 14 residues. Deletions cut 0 bases from V and 5 bases from J, with 10 bases between. The CDR3 DNA reads as TGTGCCAGTAGTATAGAAGGACAGCCTTATGGCTACACCTTC. This translates into CASSIEGQPYGYTF.

This chain uses TRBV19 with TRBJ2-5; D tentatively fits TRBD1 or TRBD2 (5 bases each). Germline V gene sequence: CDR1 LNHDA, CDR2 SQIVND (reference sequence). The V end lost 0 bases, the J end lost 5 bases, and 10 bases lay between the germline ends. The CDR3 has 14 amino acids. The CDR3 sequence is CASSIDGGRETQYF. CDR3 DNA sequence: TGTGCCAGTAGTATAGATGGGGGACGGGAGACCCAGTACTTC.

CDR3 in DNA: TGTGCCAGCAGCTCGTCTCGGGTAACAACTGAAGCTTTCTTT. It encodes CASSSSRVTTEAFF. The V gene is TRBV7-2, the J gene TRBJ1-1, with D unresolved. This CDR3 region has 14 residues. Germline loops: CDR1 SGHTA, CDR2 FQGNSA. V lost 4 bases, J lost 5 bases, and 14 bases lay in between.